The present T cell receptor (beta chain) was sequenced within a study of blood T cells in healthy people across ages. Samples had at least 6.5 million PBMCs isolated from them. Notes on the study in general: Per million T cells, TCR beta diversity dropped roughly linearly as age increased. Unsorted PBMCs ruled out conclusive naive versus antigen-experienced comparison.

The use of a sample-barcoded 5' primer and a J-beta primer mix characterized a second PCR of 7 to 11 cycles. TCRdb called the 5' RACE reads again in MiXCR, with one record for every CDR3 protein. This table has about 900,000 distinct CDR3 sequences, under 50% appearing once. The length of the CDR3 is 14 residues. Germline V gene sequence: CDR1 SGHRS, CDR2 YFSETQ. J gave up 6 bases and V 3 bases, and 5 bases lay outside the gene matches. For this clonotype: Its cognate antigen is unknown.

The chain combines TRBV5-1 with TRBJ1-2; 10 bases align to TRBD1. The source of this sequence is a man aged 30 to 45 in good health. The sequenced sample was blood. The CDR3 bases are TGCGCCAGCAGCTGGACAGGGGGTTCGGATGGCTACACCTTC. Its protein product is CASSWTGGSDGYTF. Filled out from reference TRBV5-1 and TRBJ1-2, the complete variable domain reads KAGVTQTPRYLIKTRGQQVTLSCSPISGHRSVSWYQQTPGQGLQFLFEYFSETQRNKGNFPGRFSGRQFSNSRSEMNVSTLELGDSALYLCASSWTGGSDGYTFGSGTRLTVV.